Sequencing of this TCR beta chain was carried out in a study of early T cells in non-severe SARS-CoV-2 infection. The study, taken as a whole, reports: Reliance on VDJdb matching favored anti-spike CD8 responses; private and CD4 specificities were missed.

TCRdb itself ran the 5' RACE reads through MiXCR, one entry per CDR3 protein. The sample lists about 80,000 distinct CDR3 sequences; roughly an eighth were seen once. This clonotype was counted at least ten times. The target antigen is unknown. This CDR3 is 14 amino acids long. Germline-derived CDR1 and CDR2 are SGHAT and FQNNGV. Trimming took off 0 bases at V and 6 bases at J, with 9 bases between the two ends. The chain couples TRBV11-2 to TRBJ1-3; D call uncertain. The material sequenced was whole blood. This TCR was sampled from an adult who was a healthcare worker with PCR-confirmed SARS-CoV-2 infection or an uninfected control (not recorded which). CDR3 bases: TGTGCCAGCAGCTTAGAAGGTTTTGAAAACACCATATATTTT. As protein: CASSLEGFENTIYF. Based on the CDR3 plus reference TRBV11-2 and TRBJ1-3, the full variable domain is EAGVAQSPRYKIIEKRQSVAFWCNPISGHATLYWYQQILGQGPKLLIQFQNNGVVDDSQLPKDRFSAERLKGVDSTLKIQPAKLEDSAVYLCASSLEGFENTIYFGEGSWLTVV.